This T cell receptor beta chain was captured by sequencing in a study of blood T cell repertoires in COVID-19. Study details: T cells, B-cell-depleted T cells, or PBMCs supplied cDNA or gDNA.

There are 11 residues in the CDR3. Between the trimmed V and J ends, which lost 4 bases and 10 bases, there was a span of 8 bases. From germline, CDR1 is KGHSY and CDR2 FQNENV. Methods used by the authors: Counts of nucleated cells, estimated from reference gene primer amplification, were obtained. Clones were sequenced by immunoSEQ multiplex PCR, and TCRdb holds only the in-frame ones, with some missing. The V and J calls and clone size come from that table; D and trimming were worked out from the DNA. Of approximately 11,000 clones listed, 84% are singletons. The sequencing input was peripheral blood. The clonotype originates from a man between 50 and 59 years old with active COVID-19. The rearrangement joins TRBV16 to TRBJ2-1; D unresolved. This CDR3 is CASSRVSEQFF. The DNA of the CDR3 is TGTGCCAGCAGCCGCGTTTCGGAGCAGTTCTTC.